The 8 T cell receptor beta chains listed next were all sequenced from one sample in a study of persistence of HIV-infected CD4 T cells. Sequencing used immunoSEQ version 4 in survey mode. The protocol was immunoSEQ multiplex PCR, while the TCRdb copy is restricted to in-frame clones and leaves out a portion. Of 30,000 to 35,000 clones listed, roughly 82% were seen once; the top ten hold about 20%. Overlapping HIV-1 Gag 15-mer peptides at 1 ug per peptide per mL were used. Sorted nonresponding memory CD4+ T cells were CD40L-negative, CD69-negative, CD45RO-high. Which antigens these TCRs recognize remains unknown. The sequenced sample was CD4+ T cells sorted from PBMCs after approximately 19-hour stimulation, obtained from a patient who received antiretroviral therapy. The origin of the receptors is an adult woman with HIV who was CMV-seropositive.

The V gene is TRBV13, the J gene TRBJ2-5; a weak D match, TRBD2 (6 bases). V was cut by 1 base and J by 5 bases, with 11 bases left in between. The CDR3 sequence is 14 residues long. The germline V gene has CDR1 PRHDT and CDR2 FYEKMQ (reference sequence). CDR3 sequence (DNA): TGTGCCAGCAGCTTAGCGGGGGTATGGGAGACCCAGTACTTC. Its translation: CASSLAGVWETQYF.

The chain combines TRBV25-1 with TRBJ2-7; 11 bases are shared with TRBD1. Germline loops: CDR1 MGHDK, CDR2 SYGVNS. The CDR3 is made up of 14 amino acids. Trimming took 5 bases from V and 2 from J; bases not matched to a gene: 2. The chain's CDR3 is CASSPGQGAYEQYF. The CDR3 coding sequence is TGTGCCAGCAGTCCGGGACAGGGGGCCTACGAGCAGTACTTC.

This clone was found once. The V gene is TRBV28, the J gene TRBJ2-2; D is undetermined. The CDR3 is 12 residues long. Between the trimmed V and J ends, which lost 4 bases and 3 bases, there was a span of 3 bases. The germline V gene has CDR1 MDHEN and CDR2 SYDVKM. CDR3 amino acids: CASSSYTGELFF. The CDR3 DNA reads TGTGCCAGCAGTTCTTACACCGGGGAGCTGTTTTTT.

This sequence joins TRBV7-9 and TRBJ2-3; D perhaps matches TRBD2 (6 bases). There are 18 residues in the CDR3. Trimming stripped 3 bases from V and 1 base from J, with 20 bases between. Germline V gene sequence: CDR1 SEHNR, CDR2 FQNEAQ (reference sequence). This CDR3 reads CASSFGGGLSPGTDTQYF. The CDR3 coding sequence is TGTGCCAGCAGCTTTGGGGGAGGCCTCAGCCCTGGCACAGATACGCAGTATTTT.

Points on this clone: Other DNA sequences in this sample translate to the same CDR3. Written as DNA, the CDR3 is TGTGCCAGCAGGAGGGGAGAGACCCAGTACTTC. This encodes CASRRGETQYF. The V gene is TRBV12-3 or TRBV12-4, the J gene TRBJ2-5; D possibly uses TRBD1 or TRBD2 (5 bases each). The ends were cut back, 6 bases at V and 4 bases at J, with 6 bases in the middle. The CDR3 contains 11 residues.

The V and J genes are TRBV7-6 and TRBJ2-5; D uncertain. The V end lost 3 bases, the J end lost 2 bases, and 16 bases lay between the germline ends. The germline V gene has CDR1 SGHVS and CDR2 FNYEAQ. This CDR3 region has 16 residues. CDR3 sequence: CASSFVVSSLQETQYF. The CDR3 region has the DNA TGTGCCAGCAGCTTTGTTGTCAGCAGCCTTCAAGAGACCCAGTACTTC.

V gene TRBV28 combines with J gene TRBJ2-7, with no clear D. V was pared by 3 bases and J by 3 bases, with 9 bases between. The CDR3 is made up of 13 amino acids. Germline V gives CDR1 MDHEN, CDR2 SYDVKM. CDR3 nucleotide sequence: TGTGCCAGCAGTTTCCCGGACGGCTACGAGCAGTACTTC. Amino acids: CASSFPDGYEQYF.

This clone came up once. This chain connects TRBV5-6 to TRBJ1-2; 7 bases fit TRBD1. This CDR3 is built from 18 residues. The germline gives CDR1 SGHDT, CDR2 YYEEEE. J gave up 1 base and V 6 bases, and 18 bases lay outside the gene matches. The CDR3 sequence: CASTPLDPTGDLNYGYTF. For the CDR3, the DNA is TGTGCCAGCACCCCCTTGGATCCTACAGGGGATCTTAACTATGGCTACACCTTC.